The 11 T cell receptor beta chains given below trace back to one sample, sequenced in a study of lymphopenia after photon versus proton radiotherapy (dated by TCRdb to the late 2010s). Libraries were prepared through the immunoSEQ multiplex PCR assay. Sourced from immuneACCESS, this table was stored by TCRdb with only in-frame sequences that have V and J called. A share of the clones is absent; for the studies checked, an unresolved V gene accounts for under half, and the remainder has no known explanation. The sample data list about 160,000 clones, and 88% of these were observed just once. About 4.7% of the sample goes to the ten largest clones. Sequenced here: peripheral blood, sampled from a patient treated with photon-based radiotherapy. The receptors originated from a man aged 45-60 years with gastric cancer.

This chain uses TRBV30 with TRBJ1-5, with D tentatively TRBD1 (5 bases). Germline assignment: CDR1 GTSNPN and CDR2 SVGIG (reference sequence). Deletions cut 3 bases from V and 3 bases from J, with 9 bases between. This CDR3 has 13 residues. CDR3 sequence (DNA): TGTGCCTGGAGAGAGGGGTTCAATCAGCCCCAGCATTTT. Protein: CAWREGFNQPQHF.

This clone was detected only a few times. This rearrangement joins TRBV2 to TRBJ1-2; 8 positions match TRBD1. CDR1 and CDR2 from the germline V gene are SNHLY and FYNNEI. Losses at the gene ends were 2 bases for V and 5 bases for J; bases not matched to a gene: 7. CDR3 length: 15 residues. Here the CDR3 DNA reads TGTGCCAGCAGTGAACAGGGGGCGCAAAGTTATGGCTACACCTTC. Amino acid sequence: CASSEQGAQSYGYTF.

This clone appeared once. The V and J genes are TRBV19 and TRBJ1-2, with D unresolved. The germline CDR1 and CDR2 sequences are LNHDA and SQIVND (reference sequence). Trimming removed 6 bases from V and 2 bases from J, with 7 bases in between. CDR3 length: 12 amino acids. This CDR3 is CASRFSNYGYTF. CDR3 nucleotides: TGTGCCAGTAGGTTCAGCAACTATGGCTACACCTTC.

CDR3 protein: CAISGADSRQGDTQYF. The CDR3 coding sequence is TGTGCCATCAGTGGGGCGGACTCCCGGCAGGGAGATACGCAGTATTTT. This rearrangement joins TRBV10-3 to TRBJ2-3; D may correspond to TRBD1 or TRBD2 (5 bases each). V dropped 4 bases and J dropped 5 bases, with 19 bases sitting between them. The CDR3 consists of 16 residues. Germline V CDR1 and CDR2: ENHRY, SYGVKD.

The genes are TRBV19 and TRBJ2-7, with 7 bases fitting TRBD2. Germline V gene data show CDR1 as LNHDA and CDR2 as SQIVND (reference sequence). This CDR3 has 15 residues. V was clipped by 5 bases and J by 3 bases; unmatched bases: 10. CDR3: CASSLPGGGNYEQYF. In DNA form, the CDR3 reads TGTGCCAGTAGTCTTCCCGGGGGAGGGAACTACGAGCAGTACTTC.

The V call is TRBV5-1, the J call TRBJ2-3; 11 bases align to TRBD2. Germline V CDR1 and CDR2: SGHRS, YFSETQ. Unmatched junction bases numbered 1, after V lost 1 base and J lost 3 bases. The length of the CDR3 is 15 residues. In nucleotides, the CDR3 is TGCGCCAGCAGCTTGACTAGCGGGAGTACAGATACGCAGTATTTT. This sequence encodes CASSLTSGSTDTQYF.

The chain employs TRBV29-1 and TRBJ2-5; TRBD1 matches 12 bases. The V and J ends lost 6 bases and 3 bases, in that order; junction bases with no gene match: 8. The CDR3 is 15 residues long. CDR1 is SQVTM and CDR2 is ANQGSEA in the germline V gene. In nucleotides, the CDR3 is TGCAGCGTGGGATCCGGGACAGGGGGCGAAGAGACCCAGTACTTC. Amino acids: CSVGSGTGGEETQYF.

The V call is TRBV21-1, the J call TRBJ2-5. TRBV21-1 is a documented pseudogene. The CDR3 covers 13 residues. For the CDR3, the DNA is TGTGCCAGCAGCAGGGGGTGGGATGAGACCCAGTACTTC. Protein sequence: CASSRGWDETQYF.

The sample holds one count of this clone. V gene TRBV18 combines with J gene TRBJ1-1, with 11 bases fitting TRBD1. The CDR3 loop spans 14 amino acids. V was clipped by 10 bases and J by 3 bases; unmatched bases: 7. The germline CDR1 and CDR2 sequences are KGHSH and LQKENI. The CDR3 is CAIRRDRGDTEAFF. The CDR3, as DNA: TGTGCCATCCGCAGGGACAGGGGGGACACTGAAGCTTTCTTT.

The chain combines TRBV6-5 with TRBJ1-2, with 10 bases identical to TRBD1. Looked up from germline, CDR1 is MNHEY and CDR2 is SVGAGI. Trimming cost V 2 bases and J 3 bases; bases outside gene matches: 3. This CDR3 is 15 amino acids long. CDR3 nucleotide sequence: TGTGCCAGCAGTTACGGGACAGGGGTTGACTATGGCTACACCTTC. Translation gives CASSYGTGVDYGYTF.

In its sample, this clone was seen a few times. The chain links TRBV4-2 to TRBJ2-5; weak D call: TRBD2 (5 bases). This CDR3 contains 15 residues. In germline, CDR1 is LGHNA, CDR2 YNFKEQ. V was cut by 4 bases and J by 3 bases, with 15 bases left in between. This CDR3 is CASSPPSAAKETQYF. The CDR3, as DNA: TGTGCCAGCAGCCCCCCCTCAGCGGCTAAAGAGACCCAGTACTTC.